These 27 T cell receptor beta chains share one sample of origin, sequenced in a study of CD8 T cells in Susac syndrome. When the RNA was reverse transcribed, random hexamers were used with an input of about 0.5 to 1 ug. Via MiXCR, TCRdb re-called the immunoSEQ multiplex PCR reads, giving one row per CDR3 protein. The repertoire holds about 76,000 distinct CDR3 sequences, with about 91% as singletons. The sample comprised CD8+ T cells from PBMCs. Source of these receptors: a human donor with multiple sclerosis.

The gene calls are TRBV2 and TRBJ2-5, with TRBD2 matching over 9 bases. The CDR3 totals 15 residues. V shed 4 bases, J shed 3 bases, and the junction held 6 bases outside the gene matches. Germline-derived CDR1 and CDR2 are SNHLY and FYNNEI. The CDR3 here is CASSGVSGSKETQYF. The CDR3 DNA follows: TGTGCCAGCAGTGGGGTTAGCGGGAGCAAAGAGACCCAGTACTTC.

J is TRBJ2-2 and V is TRBV20-1; possible D gene TRBD2, 5 bases. CDR3 size: 15 residues. Trimming cost V 0 bases and J 3 bases, with 11 bases left between them. CDR1 is DFQATT, CDR2 SNEGSKA, per germline (reference sequence). Written as DNA, the CDR3 is TGCAGTGCTAGAGATATTAGCGTAGACACCGGGGAGCTGTTTTTT. Protein product: CSARDISVDTGELFF.

The chain combines TRBV29-1 with TRBJ2-2, with D possibly being TRBD1 (6 bases). Germline assignment: CDR1 SQVTM and CDR2 ANQGSEA. The CDR3 length is 12 residues. Trimming stripped 6 bases from V and 5 bases from J, with 10 bases between. Here the CDR3 reads CSVRGSTGELFF. CDR3 nucleotides: TGCAGCGTCAGGGGAAGTACCGGGGAGCTGTTTTTT.

This sequence joins TRBV7-9 and TRBJ2-1, with D perhaps matching TRBD2 (7 bases). V lost 4 bases and J lost 0, with 19 bases in between. CDR1 and CDR2 (germline): SEHNR, FQNEAQ (reference sequence). CDR3 size: 18 residues. The CDR3 loop is CASSSPLPGGPSYNEQFF. CDR3 DNA: TGTGCCAGCAGCTCACCCCTCCCGGGGGGCCCCTCCTACAATGAGCAGTTCTTC.

This chain connects TRBV27 to TRBJ1-2; 7 bases map to TRBD1. The CDR3 length is 14 residues. The germline V gene encodes CDR1 MNHEY and CDR2 SMNVEV (reference sequence). The junction had 6 bases not matched to a gene; V was cut back by 5 bases and J by 3 bases. In DNA form, the CDR3 reads TGTGCCAGCAGTAGCCTCGACAGGGACTATGGCTACACCTTC. This translates into CASSSLDRDYGYTF.

This chain connects TRBV12-3 or TRBV12-4 to TRBJ2-6, with D unclear. The V gene lost 4 bases and the J gene lost 0 bases, with 4 bases spanning the gap. The CDR3 spans 14 residues. Here the CDR3 reads CASSWSSGANVLTF. CDR3 DNA: TGTGCCAGCAGTTGGAGCTCTGGGGCCAACGTCCTGACTTTC.

This clonotype was observed a few times. V and J are TRBV6-5 and TRBJ2-7; D may be TRBD2 (6 bases). The V end was cut by 3 bases, the J end by 7 bases, with 16 bases between. The CDR3 covers 14 residues. Germline-derived CDR1 and CDR2 are MNHEY and SVGAGI. Here the CDR3 reads CASSYGGLRREQYF. For the CDR3, the DNA is TGTGCCAGCAGTTATGGGGGGTTGAGGAGGGAGCAGTACTTC.

The rearrangement joins TRBV19 to TRBJ2-1; D is ambiguous. The V end lost 3 bases, the J end lost 5 bases, and 14 bases lay between the germline ends. CDR3 length equals 15 residues. Germline CDR1 reads LNHDA; CDR2 reads SQIVND (reference sequence). CDR3 nucleotides: TGTGCCAGTAGTATCGTTTTCGACCCGCACAATGAGCAGTTCTTC. It yields the protein CASSIVFDPHNEQFF.

The chain has TRBV20-1 and TRBJ1-5; a possible D gene is TRBD1 (5 bases). V shed 6 bases and J shed 6 bases, with 18 bases lying between them. Germline V CDR1 and CDR2: DFQATT, SNEGSKA (reference sequence). The CDR3 consists of 14 residues. This chain's CDR3 is CSAPFRGPGQPQHF. DNA of the CDR3: TGCAGTGCCCCGTTTAGGGGACCGGGTCAGCCCCAGCATTTT.

Only one count was recorded for this clonotype. The chain recombines TRBV12-3 or TRBV12-4 with TRBJ2-1; unclear D gene. Trimming pared 1 base from V and 9 bases from J, leaving 7 bases between. The CDR3 has 12 amino acids. In DNA form, the CDR3 reads TGTGCCAGCAGTTTAGTGACTGGTGAGCAGTTCTTC. Translation gives CASSLVTGEQFF.

V and J are TRBV12-3 or TRBV12-4 and TRBJ2-7, with a weak D call TRBD2 (5 bases). CDR3 length: 14 amino acids. V shed 6 bases and J shed 0 bases, with 12 bases lying between them. CDR3 DNA: TGTGCCAGCAGGGCAACGGACTCCTCCTACGAGCAGTACTTC. Its protein product is CASRATDSSYEQYF.

The chain couples TRBV19 to TRBJ2-3; 10 bases match TRBD2. Germline V CDR1 and CDR2: LNHDA, SQIVND (reference sequence). V lost 7 bases and J lost 3; bases outside the gene matches: 7. This CDR3 contains 15 residues. CDR3 bases: TGTGCCAGTACCCTCTCTAGCGGGAGTACAGATACGCAGTATTTT. It codes for CASTLSSGSTDTQYF.

V is TRBV27 and J is TRBJ2-5; 7 nucleotides line up with TRBD2. The germline V gene has CDR1 MNHEY and CDR2 SMNVEV (reference sequence). V lost 8 bases and J lost 7; bases outside the gene matches: 7. The CDR3 loop spans 12 amino acids. The CDR3 region has the DNA TGTGCCAGCGGGGGGGGATGGGGGACCCAGTACTTC. It is translated as CASGGGWGTQYF.

V gene TRBV2 combines with J gene TRBJ1-2; 8 nucleotides match TRBD1. This CDR3 has 14 residues. The V gene end was trimmed by 3 bases and the J gene end by 7 bases; junction bases not matched to a gene: 7. Per the germline V gene, CDR1 is SNHLY and CDR2 is FYNNEI. In DNA form, the CDR3 reads TGTGCCAGCAGTGACAGGCAGGGGGCGCCTGGCTACACCTTC. Translation gives CASSDRQGAPGYTF.

This clonotype appeared a few times. The chain recombines TRBV29-1 with TRBJ1-1, with 7 bases identical to TRBD1. Germline assignment: CDR1 SQVTM and CDR2 ANQGSEA. The CDR3 is made up of 13 amino acids. After removal of 4 bases from V and 7 bases from J, the junction contained 9 bases not matched to a gene. The CDR3 is CSVVRGRVDEAFF. The CDR3, as DNA: TGCAGCGTTGTTAGGGGGCGTGTGGATGAAGCTTTCTTT.

The rearrangement joins TRBV2 to TRBJ2-7; possible D gene TRBD2, 5 bases. Germline V gene lookup returns CDR1 SNHLY and CDR2 FYNNEI. V lost 6 bases to trimming and J lost 0 bases, with 12 bases between them. CDR3 length: 14 residues. This chain's CDR3 is CASSERTLSYEQYF. For the CDR3, the DNA is TGTGCCAGCAGCGAACGGACTCTCTCCTACGAGCAGTACTTC.

A single count supports this clonotype. J is TRBJ2-7 and V is TRBV28, with TRBD1 matching 12 bases. J lost 4 bases, V lost 6 bases, and 13 bases had no gene match. CDR3 length: 17 residues. Germline V lookup: CDR1 MDHEN, CDR2 SYDVKM. CDR3 amino acids: CASRFRDRGRGWYEQYF. The CDR3 DNA sequence: TGTGCCAGCAGATTCCGGGACAGGGGGCGCGGTTGGTACGAGCAGTACTTC.

CDR3 sequence reads: CASSAWDLSNQPQHF. As DNA, the CDR3 is TGTGCCAGCAGTGCTTGGGACCTTAGCAATCAGCCCCAGCATTTT. The rearrangement joins TRBV2 to TRBJ1-5; tentative D call: TRBD1 (5 bases). The CDR3 has 15 amino acids. Trimming removed 4 bases at V and 0 bases at J, with 10 bases between. Germline CDR1 SNHLY, CDR2 FYNNEI.

This chain joins TRBV5-6 and TRBJ1-1; D possibly corresponds to TRBD1 (5 bases). This CDR3 comprises 14 residues. CDR1 and CDR2 (germline): SGHDT, YYEEEE. V lost 3 bases and J lost 4, with 13 bases in between. CDR3 DNA sequence: TGTGCCAGCAGCTCTTGGGGAGGGGCCACTGAAGCTTTCTTT. Protein product: CASSSWGGATEAFF.

The rearrangement links TRBV19 to TRBJ1-1; the D is unclear. The germline V and J ends were trimmed by 7 bases and 1 base, with 13 bases remaining between them. The germline CDR1 and CDR2 sequences are LNHDA and SQIVND (reference sequence). This CDR3 contains 14 residues. The CDR3 region is CASTPWIGNTEAFF. The DNA of the CDR3 is TGTGCCAGTACCCCTTGGATCGGGAACACTGAAGCTTTCTTT.

V gene TRBV13 combines with J gene TRBJ2-7, with a possible D match to TRBD2 (6 bases). Germline CDR1 is PRHDT and CDR2 is FYEKMQ (reference sequence). The CDR3 spans 15 residues. V was clipped by 4 bases and J by 3 bases, with 16 bases between them. CDR3 sequence reads: CASSSRDSSLYEQYF. CDR3 coding DNA: TGTGCCAGCAGCTCCCGGGACTCCTCACTCTACGAGCAGTACTTC.

This chain links TRBV7-2 with TRBJ2-3; TRBD2 aligns across 12 bases. The germline V gene has CDR1 SGHTA and CDR2 FQGNSA. The junction had 4 bases not matched to a gene; V was cut back by 2 bases and J by 4 bases. The CDR3 consists of 16 residues. The CDR3 sequence: CASSLLAGGPPDTQYF. The DNA for the CDR3 is TGTGCCAGCAGCTTACTAGCGGGAGGGCCCCCAGATACGCAGTATTTT.

This sequence joins TRBV29-1 and TRBJ1-4, with TRBD1 matching over 7 bases. J gave up 8 bases and V 4 bases, and 7 bases lay outside the gene matches. There are 13 residues in the CDR3. Germline CDR1 reads SQVTM; CDR2 reads ANQGSEA. The chain's CDR3 is CSVVEGAAEKLFF. CDR3 coding DNA: TGCAGCGTTGTAGAGGGGGCGGCCGAAAAACTGTTTTTT.

This sequence joins TRBV6-4 and TRBJ2-7; D is ambiguous. This CDR3 spans 18 amino acids. Germline CDR1 is MRHNA and CDR2 is SNTAGT. V was trimmed by 5 bases and J by 0 bases, leaving 23 bases between them. Written as DNA, the CDR3 is TGTGCCAGCAGTTACTTTCTGCAGGCAGGACCTTTCTCCTACGAGCAGTACTTC. Protein product: CASSYFLQAGPFSYEQYF.

This chain connects TRBV6-1 to TRBJ2-2, with D unresolved. V dropped 0 bases and J dropped 7 bases, with 0 bases sitting between them. This CDR3 is 11 amino acids long. Germline V gene lookup returns CDR1 MNHNS and CDR2 SASEGT. The CDR3 sequence: CASSEAGELFF. The CDR3 coding sequence is TGTGCCAGCAGTGAAGCCGGGGAGCTGTTTTTT.

CDR3 sequence: CASSLTWMNTEAFF. The CDR3 nucleotides are TGTGCCAGCAGTTTGACTTGGATGAACACTGAAGCTTTCTTT. The chain combines TRBV27 with TRBJ1-1; D unresolved. The CDR3 has 14 residues. The germline V and J ends were trimmed by 3 bases and 0 bases, with 8 bases remaining between them. Germline loops: CDR1 MNHEY, CDR2 SMNVEV (reference sequence).

The chain employs TRBV27 and TRBJ2-1, with 9 nucleotides matching TRBD2. The CDR3 is 16 residues long. The germline gives CDR1 MNHEY, CDR2 SMNVEV (reference sequence). Trimming took 4 bases from V and 4 from J; bases not matched to a gene: 8. The CDR3 DNA sequence: TGTGCCAGCAGTTCCCTAGCGGGAAGGGTATACAATGAGCAGTTCTTC. It specifies CASSSLAGRVYNEQFF.